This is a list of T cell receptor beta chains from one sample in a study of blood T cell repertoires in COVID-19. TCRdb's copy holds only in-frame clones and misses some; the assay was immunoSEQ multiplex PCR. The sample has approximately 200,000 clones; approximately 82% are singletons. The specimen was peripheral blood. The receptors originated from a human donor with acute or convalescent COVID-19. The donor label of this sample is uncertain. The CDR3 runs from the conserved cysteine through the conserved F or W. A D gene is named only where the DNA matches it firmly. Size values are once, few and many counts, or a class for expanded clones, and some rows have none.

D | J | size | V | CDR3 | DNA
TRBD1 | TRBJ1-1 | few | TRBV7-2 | CASSLFGGGLGSEAFF | TGTGCCAGCAGCTTATTCGGAGGGGGCTTGGGGTCTGAAGCTTTCTTT
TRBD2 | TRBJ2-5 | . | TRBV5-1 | CASSLAASGDQETQYF | TGCGCCAGCAGCTTGGCCGCTAGCGGGGACCAAGAGACCCAGTACTTC
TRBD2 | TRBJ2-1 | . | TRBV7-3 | CASSSRLAASYNEQFF | TGTGCCAGCAGCTCTCGACTAGCGGCCTCCTACAATGAGCAGTTCTTC
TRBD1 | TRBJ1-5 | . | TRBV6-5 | CASSLTGGRHQPQHF | TGTGCCAGCAGCCTTACAGGGGGTCGGCATCAGCCCCAGCATTTT
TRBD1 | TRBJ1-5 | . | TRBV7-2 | CASSLRIGGDQPQHF | TGTGCCAGCAGCTTACGGATAGGGGGCGATCAGCCCCAGCATTTT
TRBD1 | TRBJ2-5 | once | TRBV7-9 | CASSLMSGGEETQYF | TGTGCCAGCAGCTTAATGTCAGGGGGCGAGGAGACCCAGTACTTC
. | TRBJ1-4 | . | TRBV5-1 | CASSLEGEEKLFF | TGCGCCAGCAGCTTGGAAGGGGAAGAAAAACTGTTTTTT
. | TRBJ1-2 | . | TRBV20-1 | CSASLVGYTF | TGCAGTGCTAGTCTTGTTGGCTACACCTTC
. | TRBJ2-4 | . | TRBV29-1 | CSVGGAKNIQYF | TGCAGCGTTGGAGGGGCCAAAAACATTCAGTACTTC
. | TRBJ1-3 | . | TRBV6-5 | CASRPGGNTIYF | TGTGCCAGCAGGCCCGGTGGAAACACCATATATTTT
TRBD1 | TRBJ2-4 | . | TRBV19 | CASSHQPGGMGNIQYF | TGTGCCAGTAGTCATCAACCAGGGGGCATGGGAAACATTCAGTACTTC
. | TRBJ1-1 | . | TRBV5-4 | CASSLSRGRAGTEAFF | TGTGCCAGCAGCTTGTCCCGAGGCAGGGCCGGGACTGAAGCTTTCTTT
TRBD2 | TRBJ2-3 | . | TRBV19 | CASSITGQASGGYSDTQYF | TGTGCCAGTAGTATTACGGGTCAGGCTAGCGGAGGCTACTCAGATACGCAGTATTTT
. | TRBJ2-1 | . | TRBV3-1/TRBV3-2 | CASSRKSYNEQFF | TGTGCCAGCAGCCGTAAATCTTACAATGAGCAGTTCTTC
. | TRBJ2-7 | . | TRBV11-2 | CASSLDRTAYEQYF | TGTGCCAGCAGCTTAGATAGGACAGCCTACGAGCAGTACTTC
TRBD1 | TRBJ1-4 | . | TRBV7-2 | CASSVTQGTRNEKLFF | TGTGCCAGCAGCGTAACACAGGGGACTCGTAATGAAAAACTGTTTTTT
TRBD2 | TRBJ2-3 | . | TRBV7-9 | CASSLAAGDGDTQYF | TGTGCCAGCAGCTTAGCGGCGGGGGACGGGGATACGCAGTATTTT
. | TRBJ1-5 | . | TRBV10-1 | CASSGGPDQPQHF | TGCGCCAGCAGTGGGGGGCCGGATCAGCCCCAGCATTTT
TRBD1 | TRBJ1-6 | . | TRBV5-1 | CASSYGQEGYSPLHF | TGCGCCAGCAGCTACGGACAGGAGGGATATTCACCCCTCCACTTT
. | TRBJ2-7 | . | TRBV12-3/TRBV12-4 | CASRSPGGHEQYF | TGTGCCAGCCGTTCACCGGGGGGCCACGAGCAGTACTTC
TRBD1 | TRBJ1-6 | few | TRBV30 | CASLGQGARWNSPLHF | TGTGCCTCCTTGGGACAGGGGGCCCGATGGAATTCACCCCTCCACTTT
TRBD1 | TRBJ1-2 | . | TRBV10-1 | CASSGDRVCGYTF | TGCGCCAGCAGTGGGGACAGGGTGTGCGGCTACACCTTC
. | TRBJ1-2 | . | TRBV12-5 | CASGTFYGYTF | TGTGCTAGTGGTACTTTTTATGGCTACACCTTC
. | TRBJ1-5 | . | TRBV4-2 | CASSREQGQPQHF | TGTGCCAGCAGCCGCGAGCAGGGTCAGCCCCAGCATTTT
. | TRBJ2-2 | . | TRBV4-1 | CASSPTLRNTGELFF | TGCGCCAGCAGTCCAACCCTGAGGAACACCGGGGAGCTGTTTTTT
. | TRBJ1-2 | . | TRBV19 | CASSIRPGGYGYTF | TGTGCCAGTAGTATTCGGCCCGGGGGCTATGGCTACACCTTC
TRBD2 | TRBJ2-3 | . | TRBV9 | CASSVGASGRTDTQYF | TGTGCCAGCAGCGTAGGCGCTAGCGGACGCACAGATACGCAGTATTTT
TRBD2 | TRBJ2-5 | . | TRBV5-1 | CASSLPGLAGVKETQYF | TGCGCCAGCAGCCTTCCGGGACTAGCGGGGGTAAAAGAGACCCAGTACTTC
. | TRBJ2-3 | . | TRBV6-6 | CASSFRADTQYF | TGTGCCAGCTCTTTCCGGGCAGATACGCAGTATTTT
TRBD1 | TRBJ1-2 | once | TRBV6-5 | CASIGTGGGYTF | TGTGCCAGCATCGGGACAGGGGGAGGCTACACCTTC
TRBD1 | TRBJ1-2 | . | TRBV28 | CASNSGQGVIGYTF | TGTGCCAGCAATTCGGGACAGGGCGTCATCGGCTACACCTTC
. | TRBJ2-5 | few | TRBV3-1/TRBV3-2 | CASSPLVSETQYF | TGTGCCAGCAGCCCCCTAGTATCAGAGACCCAGTACTTC
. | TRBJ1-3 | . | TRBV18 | CASSPGGRGNTIYF | TGTGCCAGCTCACCTGGAGGACGTGGAAACACCATATATTTT
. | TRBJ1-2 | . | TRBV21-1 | CASSKGGWTDTFPNPNYGYTF | TGTGCCAGCAGCAAAGGGGGGTGGACAGACACCTTTCCAAACCCTAACTATGGCTACACCTTC
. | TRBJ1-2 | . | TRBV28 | CASSLLGRAYGYTF | TGTGCCAGCAGTTTGCTTGGCAGGGCCTATGGCTACACCTTC
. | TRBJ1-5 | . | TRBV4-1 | CASSQDGDTSQHF | TGCGCCAGCAGCCAAGATGGGGACACCTCCCAGCATTTT
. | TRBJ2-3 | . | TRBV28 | CASSLGGGSDTQYF | TGTGCCAGCAGTTTAGGAGGCGGGTCAGATACGCAGTATTTT
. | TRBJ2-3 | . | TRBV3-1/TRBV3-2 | CASSQNLGRGTQYF | TGTGCCAGCAGCCAAAACCTCGGTAGGGGTACGCAGTATTTT
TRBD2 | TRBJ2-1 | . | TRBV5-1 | CASSLAGLANEQFF | TGCGCCAGCAGCTTGGCCGGACTAGCCAATGAGCAGTTCTTC
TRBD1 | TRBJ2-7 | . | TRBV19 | CASSIVGTGSYEQYF | TGTGCCAGTAGTATAGTCGGGACAGGGTCCTACGAGCAGTACTTC
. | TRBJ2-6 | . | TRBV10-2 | CASLRAGANVLTF | TGCGCCAGCCTCCGGGCTGGGGCCAACGTCCTGACTTTC
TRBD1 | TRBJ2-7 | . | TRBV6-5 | CASSRDSPYEQYF | TGTGCCAGCAGCCGGGACAGCCCCTACGAGCAGTACTTC
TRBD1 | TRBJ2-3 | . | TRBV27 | CASSTWTGGTDTQYF | TGTGCCAGCAGCACCTGGACAGGAGGCACAGATACGCAGTATTTT
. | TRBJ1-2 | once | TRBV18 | CASSPLSSRSYTF | TGTGCCAGCTCACCACTTTCGTCCCGTAGCTACACCTTC
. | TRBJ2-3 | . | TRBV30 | CAWGQGAINTQYF | TGTGCCTGGGGGCAAGGGGCGATCAATACGCAGTATTTT
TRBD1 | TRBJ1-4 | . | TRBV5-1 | CASSFDWTGGEKLFF | TGCGCCAGCAGCTTCGATTGGACAGGGGGCGAAAAACTGTTTTTT
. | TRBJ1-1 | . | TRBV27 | CASSLTEGGAGDTEAFF | TGTGCCAGCAGTTTAACCGAAGGGGGGGCGGGGGACACTGAAGCTTTCTTT
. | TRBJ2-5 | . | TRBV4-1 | CASSHPFQETQYF | TGCGCCAGCAGCCACCCTTTCCAAGAGACCCAGTACTTC
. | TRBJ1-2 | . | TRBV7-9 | CASSLDETGLSYGYTF | TGTGCCAGCAGCTTAGACGAAACGGGGTTGAGCTATGGCTACACCTTC
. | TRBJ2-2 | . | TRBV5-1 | CASSLVGSTNTGELFF | TGCGCCAGCAGCTTGGTAGGGAGTACGAACACCGGGGAGCTGTTTTTT
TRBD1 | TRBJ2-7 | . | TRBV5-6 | CASSVLQGASGEQYF | TGTGCCAGCAGCGTCCTACAGGGGGCTTCAGGTGAGCAGTACTTC
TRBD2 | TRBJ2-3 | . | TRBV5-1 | CASSLSGSDDTQYF | TGCGCCAGCAGCTTGAGCGGGAGCGATGATACGCAGTATTTT
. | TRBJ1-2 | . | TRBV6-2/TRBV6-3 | CASSYSRAVNYGYTF | TGTGCCAGCAGTTACTCGAGGGCAGTTAACTATGGCTACACCTTC
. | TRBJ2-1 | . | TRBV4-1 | CASSQEGDFYNEQFF | TGCGCCAGCAGCCAAGAGGGAGACTTTTACAATGAGCAGTTCTTC
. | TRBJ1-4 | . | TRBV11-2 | CASSTFPQGPGEKLFF | TGTGCCAGCAGTACATTCCCCCAGGGGCCGGGGGAAAAACTGTTTTTT
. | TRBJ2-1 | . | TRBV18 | CASSPPEAYNEQFF | TGTGCCAGCTCACCACCGGAGGCCTACAATGAGCAGTTCTTC